The T cell receptor beta chain under discussion was sequenced for a study of shared clonotypes between healthy human individuals. Study at large: The people who gave samples were a couple of women and three men aged 18 to 49. Findings of the study overall: Non-shared clonotypes showed lower generation probabilities than clonotypes common to all four donors.

Comments on this clone: The antigen remains undetermined.

The run depth of the assay was deep. Generated by immunoSEQ multiplex PCR, the TCRdb table keeps only in-frame clones and is missing some. The sample includes some 2,100,000 clones, almost 96% of them seen just once. The CDR3 is 15 residues long. Germline V CDR1 and CDR2: ENHRY, SYGVKD. V lost 0 bases and J lost 7; bases outside the gene matches: 5. The clonotype was recovered from a man aged 18 to 30 in good health. The gene calls are TRBV10-3 and TRBJ2-2, with 7 bases identical to TRBD1. Input material: naive CD4+ T cells sorted from blood. Regarding subset: CD45RA+ positively selected. In DNA form, the CDR3 reads TGTGCCATCAGTGAGTCAGGGACAGCTCGCGGGGAGCTGTTTTTT. Amino acid sequence: CAISESGTARGELFF.